A single sample gave rise to the 12 T cell receptor beta chains below, sequenced in a study of naive and memory T cell subsets. General study results and limits: Naive repertoires, especially CD8, held a few larger clonotypes, possibly memory cells re-expressing CD45RA.

Two oligonucleotides, mixed equimolar, formed the beta constant-region primer covering TRBC1 and TRBC2. Ligated cDNA was amplified by four rounds of PCR with nested alpha and beta constant-region primers and SP2. MiXCR was run by TCRdb on the UMI-ligation and nested PCR reads, yielding one entry per CDR3 protein. Here the sample spans more than 95,000 distinct CDR3 sequences, roughly 15% being singletons. The antigens for these receptors are not known. Sequenced input: naive CD8+ T cells from blood. Receptors were obtained from a human donor in good health.

This chain joins TRBV12-3 or TRBV12-4 and TRBJ1-1; D is perhaps TRBD1 (6 bases). CDR3 length equals 14 residues. Between the trimmed V and J ends, which lost 4 bases and 1 base, there was a span of 10 bases. The chain's CDR3 is CASSSEGQNTEAFF. As DNA, the CDR3 is TGTGCCAGCAGTTCGGAGGGACAGAACACTGAAGCTTTCTTT.

The chain employs TRBV19 and TRBJ1-2; D is perhaps TRBD1 (5 bases). This CDR3 has 17 amino acids. Germline V gene sequence: CDR1 LNHDA, CDR2 SQIVND (reference sequence). V lost 5 bases, J lost 0 bases, and 19 bases lay in between. CDR3 protein: CASSLRSGGNANYGYTF. The CDR3 DNA reads as TGTGCCAGTAGTTTAAGGAGTGGGGGAAATGCTAACTATGGCTACACCTTC.

This clonotype has more than one count but fewer than ten. The CDR3 here is CATLGGLSYEQYF. CDR3 DNA sequence: TGTGCCACCCTAGGGGGTCTCTCCTACGAGCAGTACTTC. The chain combines TRBV19 with TRBJ2-7, with D possibly TRBD1 on 6 matching bases. The germline CDR1 and CDR2 sequences are LNHDA and SQIVND (reference sequence). Trimming removed 10 bases at V and 0 bases at J, with 13 bases between. The CDR3 loop spans 13 amino acids.

This clonotype was seen a handful of times. This chain joins TRBV9 and TRBJ2-7, with D possibly being TRBD2 (5 bases). The CDR3 is 12 amino acids. CDR1 is SGDLS, CDR2 YYNGEE, per germline. The V and J ends lost 2 bases and 6 bases respectively, with 9 bases between them. CDR3 in DNA: TGTGCCAGCAGCGTCGAGGGCGGCGAGCAGTACTTC. It translates to CASSVEGGEQYF.

This clonotype turned up a few times. The chain uses TRBV5-1 and TRBJ1-3; no firm D call. Germline loops: CDR1 SGHRS, CDR2 YFSETQ. The V end was cut by 8 bases, the J end by 3 bases, with 6 bases between. The CDR3 runs 11 residues. In nucleotides, the CDR3 is TGCGCCAGTAAATTTGGAAACACCATATATTTT. Translated, it gives CASKFGNTIYF.

The V and J genes are TRBV7-9 and TRBJ2-1, with D perhaps TRBD1 or TRBD2 (5 bases each). Between the trimmed V and J ends, which lost 1 base and 0 bases, there was a span of 10 bases. This CDR3 is built from 16 residues. Per the germline V gene, CDR1 is SEHNR and CDR2 is FQNEAQ (reference sequence). CDR3 loop: CASSLVEGSSYNEQFF. CDR3 nucleotides: TGTGCCAGCAGCTTAGTTGAGGGGAGCTCCTACAATGAGCAGTTCTTC.

This clonotype was observed a handful of times. The chain uses TRBV28 and TRBJ2-7; tentatively, D is TRBD1 (5 bases). Germline-derived CDR1 and CDR2 are MDHEN and SYDVKM. V lost 6 bases, J lost 1 base, and 10 bases lay in between. CDR3 length: 13 residues. CDR3 region: CASSITGSYEQYF. The CDR3 nucleotides read TGTGCCAGCAGCATCACAGGTTCCTACGAGCAGTACTTC. Looking up the rest from reference TRBV28 and TRBJ2-7 gives the full variable domain: DVKVTQSSRYLVKRTGEKVFLECVQDMDHENMFWYRQDPGLGLRLIYFSYDVKMKEKGDIPEGYSVSREKKERFSLILESASTNQTSMYLCASSITGSYEQYFGPGTRLTVT.

This clonotype showed up just a few times. The V gene is TRBV12-3 or TRBV12-4, the J gene TRBJ2-1, with D tentatively TRBD2 (6 bases). V was clipped by 5 bases and J by 10 bases, with 18 bases between them. This CDR3 comprises 14 residues. CDR3 nucleotide sequence: TGTGCCAGCAGTCATCTTAGCGGAAGCCCCGAGCAGTTCTTC. Residues: CASSHLSGSPEQFF.

There are a few counts of this clonotype. The chain has TRBV28 and TRBJ2-7; 7 nucleotides match TRBD1. The CDR3 sequence is 17 residues long. In germline, CDR1 is MDHEN, CDR2 SYDVKM. V lost 4 bases to trimming and J lost 7 bases; unmatched junction nucleotides: 19. The CDR3 reads CASSSRSTARDSVEQYF. DNA for the CDR3: TGTGCCAGCAGTTCCCGATCTACTGCCCGGGACAGCGTGGAGCAGTACTTC.

This clonotype was recorded at least ten times. The chain uses TRBV29-1 and TRBJ2-7; D is undetermined. V was cut by 6 bases and J by 6 bases, with 6 bases left in between. The CDR3 contains 9 residues. Germline V lookup: CDR1 SQVTM, CDR2 ANQGSEA. CDR3 coding DNA: TGCAGCGTCATCCCCGAGCAGTACTTC. Its protein is CSVIPEQYF.

The rearrangement links TRBV28 to TRBJ1-5; D perhaps matches TRBD1 (6 bases). CDR3 length equals 14 residues. Trimming took off 6 bases at V and 4 bases at J, with 13 bases between the two ends. Germline CDR1 reads MDHEN; CDR2 reads SYDVKM. The CDR3 here is CASSNVQGNQPQHF. CDR3 bases: TGTGCCAGCAGCAACGTACAGGGAAATCAGCCCCAGCATTTT.

This clonotype came up a few times. This chain connects TRBV29-1 to TRBJ2-1, with 9 nucleotides matching TRBD2. Germline CDR1 SQVTM, CDR2 ANQGSEA. The CDR3 is 14 residues long. Trimming took 7 bases from V and 0 from J; bases not matched to a gene: 4. The CDR3 region is CSDVREGSYNEQFF. In nucleotides, the CDR3 is TGCAGCGATGTGCGGGAGGGCTCCTACAATGAGCAGTTCTTC.